Here is one T cell receptor beta chain with its context. What it binds is not known. Replicate sorted-subset PCRs were loaded with 150 to 200 ng DNA, 31,000 or so T cell genomes. Here immunoSEQ multiplex PCR was the method, and the copy in TCRdb shows in-frame clones only, minus some. The sample shows about 2.4 million clones, approximately 94% of them seen only once. Trimming took off 0 bases at V and 5 bases at J, with 11 bases between the two ends. The CDR3 runs 14 residues. The germline gives CDR1 KGHSH, CDR2 LQKENI. Negatively enriched CD4+ T cells were divided by CD45RA into naive and memory. The data originate from a study of shared clonotypes between healthy human individuals. Study-wide results and limits: The sharing of roughly 5% of naive CD4 clonotypes was seen across several donors. Relative to their counterparts shared across all four donors, non-shared clonotypes exhibited diminished generation probabilities.

This chain connects TRBV18 to TRBJ2-7; no definite D call. The sample comprised naive CD4+ T cells from PBMCs. Subset meaning: CD45RA+ positively selected. This TCR was sampled from a man younger than 30 in good health. Some clones in this sample may be carry-over from other donors' samples. CDR3 amino acids: CASSPPGQPDEQYF. DNA of the CDR3: TGTGCCAGCTCACCACCGGGTCAGCCGGACGAGCAGTACTTC.